This T cell receptor (beta chain) was identified during a study of blood T cell repertoires in COVID-19. Germline V gene lookup returns CDR1 SGDLS and CDR2 YYNGEE. This CDR3 comprises 14 residues. Trimming cost V 0 bases and J 7 bases; bases outside gene matches: 5. Sequencing was performed with immunoSEQ multiplex PCR; in TCRdb, only in-frame clones are kept and a portion is missing. Among hundreds of thousands of clones, approximately 90% were seen once, and the ten largest hold about 1.5%. This receptor was identified in a woman in her twenties or thirties with active or convalescent COVID-19. The sample taken for sequencing was peripheral blood. V is TRBV9 and J is TRBJ2-7; 9 bases map to TRBD2. The CDR3 sequence is CASSVDSGGREQYF. CDR3 nucleotides: TGTGCCAGCAGCGTAGATAGCGGGGGTAGGGAGCAGTACTTC.